Listed below are T cell receptor beta chains from one sample, sequenced in a study of blood T cell repertoires in COVID-19. Repertoires were generated with immunoSEQ multiplex PCR, while TCRdb's copy carries only in-frame clones and drops some. This table has under 130,000 clones, 89% appearing once. The sample comprised peripheral blood. These receptors originate from a woman aged 80 or over in a cohort sampled during active COVID-19. The CDR3 runs from the conserved cysteine through the conserved F or W. A D gene is named only where the DNA matches it firmly.

TRBD2	TRBV3-1/TRBV3-2	TRBJ2-7	TGTGCCAGCAGCCCTCTTAAAGCGGGAGGGGCTTTCCAGCAGTACTTC	CASSPLKAGGAFQQYF
NA	TRBV10-1	TRBJ1-1	TGCGCCAGCAGCGCTCGTCTAAGGGGGAACACTGAAGCTTTCTTT	CASSARLRGNTEAFF
NA	TRBV19	TRBJ2-5	TGTGCCAGTAGTATATATGGAGAAGAGACCCAGTACTTC	CASSIYGEETQYF
NA	TRBV10-3	TRBJ2-2	TGTGCCATCGGGGGCTGGAACACCGGGGAGCTGTTTTTT	CAIGGWNTGELFF
TRBD1	TRBV6-6	TRBJ2-7	TGTGCCAGCAGTTACTCGACAGGGGGGGCGTACGAGCAGTACTTC	CASSYSTGGAYEQYF
TRBD1	TRBV28	TRBJ2-5	TGTGCCAGCAGGGGGACAGGACCCCAAGAGACCCAGTACTTC	CASRGTGPQETQYF
NA	TRBV28	TRBJ1-2	TGTGCCAGCAGCCCCGGTGCCGGCTACACCTTC	CASSPGAGYTF
TRBD1	TRBV3-1/TRBV3-2	TRBJ2-7	TGTGCCAGCAGCCGGACAGGGGGAATCTACGAGCAGTACTTC	CASSRTGGIYEQYF
TRBD1	TRBV2	TRBJ1-6	TGTGCCAGCAGTACACGGACAGGGGATTCACCCCTCCACTTT	CASSTRTGDSPLHF
NA	TRBV6-5	TRBJ1-3	TGTGCCAGCATCCTGGAGGGAGGTGCAGGAAACACCATATATTTT	CASILEGGAGNTIYF
NA	TRBV6-6	TRBJ2-2	TGTGCCAGCAGTTACGGGGCAGGGCGTCGGTCCGGGGAGCTGTTTTTT	CASSYGAGRRSGELFF
TRBD1	TRBV9	TRBJ1-6	TGTGCCAGCAGCATTAGACAGGGGACTAATTCACCCCTCCACTTT	CASSIRQGTNSPLHF
NA	TRBV15	TRBJ2-3	TGTGCCACCAGCAGAACCCCCAGGGATACGCAGTATTTT	CATSRTPRDTQYF
NA	TRBV19	TRBJ2-5	TGTGCCAGTAGTATAGGGCCCCAGGCCCGGGAGACCCAGTACTTC	CASSIGPQARETQYF
NA	TRBV7-2	TRBJ2-2	TGTGCCAGCAGCCAAAGAGGCCCCAACACCGGGGAGCTGTTTTTT	CASSQRGPNTGELFF